Only a few counts were recorded for the clone carrying this T cell receptor (beta chain). The target antigen is unknown. This sample is drawn from a study of T cells after yellow fever vaccination. The study, taken as a whole, reports: Booster sampling recovered most clones from primary vaccination (roughly 96% CD4, roughly 90% CD8).

Germline V lookup: CDR1 DFQATT, CDR2 SNEGSKA (reference sequence). Trimming stripped 4 bases from V and 5 bases from J, with 15 bases between. The CDR3 consists of 13 residues. From the 5' RACE reads, TCRdb called clonotypes with MiXCR, one entry per CDR3 protein. This table holds 500,000 to 650,000 distinct CDR3 sequences, about 12% found once. The sequences come from PBMCs, collected on the day of the yellow fever booster vaccination. This chain joins TRBV20-1 and TRBJ2-7; either TRBD1 or TRBD2 may fit D (5 bases each). The TCR comes from a man between 25 and 39 years old who received the YFV17D yellow fever vaccine. The CDR3 here is CSANAGTQHEQYF. As DNA, the CDR3 is TGCAGTGCTAACGCCGGGACCCAACACGAGCAGTACTTC.